This T cell receptor (beta chain) was recorded in a study of cytomegalovirus exposure and HLA in healthy donors. Study conclusions and caveats: It was 150 to 200 TCR beta chains that were listed as cytomegalovirus-associated.

This clone was picked up a small number of times. Its matching antigen is unknown. Germline V gene data show CDR1 as SGHNT and CDR2 as YENEEA. This CDR3 region has 13 residues. Trimming at V came to 5 bases and at J to 3 bases, leaving 2 bases not matched to a gene. Profiling relied on immunoSEQ multiplex PCR, and the TCRdb table lists in-frame clones only, not all of them. The table shows 250,000 to 300,000 clones, with around 85% occurring only once. The donors belonged to the roughly 120-subject validation cohort, separate from the roughly 700-subject first cohort. This receptor was identified in a woman aged 18-35 years in good health and CMV-seronegative. The chain links TRBV11-3 to TRBJ1-1, with 8 bases lining up with TRBD1. The sequenced sample consisted of PBMCs. The CDR3 bases are TGTGCCAGCAGCCTGACAGGGGACACTGAAGCTTTCTTT. It codes for CASSLTGDTEAFF.